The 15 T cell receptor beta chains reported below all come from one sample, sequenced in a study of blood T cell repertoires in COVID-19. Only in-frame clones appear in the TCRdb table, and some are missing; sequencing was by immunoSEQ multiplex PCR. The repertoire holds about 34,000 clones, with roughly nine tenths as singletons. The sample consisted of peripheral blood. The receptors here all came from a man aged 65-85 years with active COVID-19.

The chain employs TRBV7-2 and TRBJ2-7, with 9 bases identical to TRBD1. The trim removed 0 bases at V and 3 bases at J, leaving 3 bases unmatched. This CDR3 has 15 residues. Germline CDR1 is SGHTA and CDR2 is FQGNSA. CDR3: CASSLALGQGYEQYF. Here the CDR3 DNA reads TGTGCCAGCAGCTTAGCTTTGGGACAGGGCTACGAGCAGTACTTC.

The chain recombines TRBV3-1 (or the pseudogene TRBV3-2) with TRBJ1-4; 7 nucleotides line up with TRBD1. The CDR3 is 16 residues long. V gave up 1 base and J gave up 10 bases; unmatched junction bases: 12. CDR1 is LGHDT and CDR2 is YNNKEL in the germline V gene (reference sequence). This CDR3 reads CASSQVEGGRGGKLFF. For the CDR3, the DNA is TGTGCCAGCAGCCAAGTTGAAGGGGGCCGAGGCGGAAAACTGTTTTTT.

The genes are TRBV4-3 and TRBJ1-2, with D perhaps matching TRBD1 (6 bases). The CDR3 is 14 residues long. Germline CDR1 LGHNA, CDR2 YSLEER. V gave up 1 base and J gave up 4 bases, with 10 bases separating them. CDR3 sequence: CASSQVQGGYGYTF. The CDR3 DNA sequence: TGCGCCAGCAGCCAAGTACAAGGGGGCTATGGCTACACCTTC.

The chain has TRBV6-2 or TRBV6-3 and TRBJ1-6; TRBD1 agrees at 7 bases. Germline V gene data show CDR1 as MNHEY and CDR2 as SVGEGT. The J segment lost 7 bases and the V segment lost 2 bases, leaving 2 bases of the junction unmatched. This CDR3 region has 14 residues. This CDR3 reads CASSYPTGNSPLHF. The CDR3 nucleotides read TGTGCCAGCAGTTACCCGACAGGGAATTCACCCCTCCACTTT.

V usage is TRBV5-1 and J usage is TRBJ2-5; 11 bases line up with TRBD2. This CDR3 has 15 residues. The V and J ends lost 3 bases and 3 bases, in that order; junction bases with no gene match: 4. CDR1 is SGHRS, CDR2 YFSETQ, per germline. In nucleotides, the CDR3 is TGCGCCAGCAGCTCCGGGACTAGCGGAAAAGAGACCCAGTACTTC. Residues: CASSSGTSGKETQYF.

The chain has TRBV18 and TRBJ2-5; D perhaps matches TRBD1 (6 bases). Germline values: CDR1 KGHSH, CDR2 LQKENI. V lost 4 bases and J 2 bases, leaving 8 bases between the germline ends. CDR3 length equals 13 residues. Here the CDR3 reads CASSRGQQETQYF. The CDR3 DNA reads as TGTGCCAGCTCACGAGGACAGCAAGAGACCCAGTACTTC.

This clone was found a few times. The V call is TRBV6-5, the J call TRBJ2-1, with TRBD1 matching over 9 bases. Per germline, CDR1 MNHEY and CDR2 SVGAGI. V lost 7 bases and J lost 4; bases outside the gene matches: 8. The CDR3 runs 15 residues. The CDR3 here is CASIAGQGFYNEQFF. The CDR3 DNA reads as TGTGCCAGCATTGCGGGACAGGGTTTTTACAATGAGCAGTTCTTC.

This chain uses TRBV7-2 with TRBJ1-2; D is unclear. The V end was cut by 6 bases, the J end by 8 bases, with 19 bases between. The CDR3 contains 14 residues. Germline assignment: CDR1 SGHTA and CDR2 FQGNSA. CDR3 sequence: CASSTPGSYWGYTF. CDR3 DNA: TGTGCCAGCAGTACTCCCGGGTCGTACTGGGGCTACACCTTC.

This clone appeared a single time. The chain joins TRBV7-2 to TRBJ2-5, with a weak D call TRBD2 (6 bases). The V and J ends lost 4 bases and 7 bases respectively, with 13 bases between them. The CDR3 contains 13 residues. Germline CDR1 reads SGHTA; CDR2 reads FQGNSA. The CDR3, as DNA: TGTGCCAGCAGCTACGGTGGGGGAGGGACCCAGTACTTC. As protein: CASSYGGGGTQYF.

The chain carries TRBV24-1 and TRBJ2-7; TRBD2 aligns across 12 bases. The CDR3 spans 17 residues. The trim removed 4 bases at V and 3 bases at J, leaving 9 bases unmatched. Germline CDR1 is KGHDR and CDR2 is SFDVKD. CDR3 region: CATSDSDLAGGFYEQYF. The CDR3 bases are TGTGCCACCAGTGACAGCGATCTAGCGGGAGGGTTCTACGAGCAGTACTTC.

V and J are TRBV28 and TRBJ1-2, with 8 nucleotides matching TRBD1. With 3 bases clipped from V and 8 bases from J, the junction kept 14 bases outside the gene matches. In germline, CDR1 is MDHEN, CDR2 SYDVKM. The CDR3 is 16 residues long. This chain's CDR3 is CASSFLRGQGVAGYTF. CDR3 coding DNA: TGTGCCAGCAGTTTTCTGCGAGGACAGGGAGTGGCCGGCTACACCTTC.

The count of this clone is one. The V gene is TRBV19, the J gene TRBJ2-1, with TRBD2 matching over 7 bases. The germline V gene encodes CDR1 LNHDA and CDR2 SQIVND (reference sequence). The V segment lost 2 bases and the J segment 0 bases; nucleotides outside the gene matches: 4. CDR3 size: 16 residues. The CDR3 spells CASSILGGSSYNEQFF. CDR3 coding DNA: TGTGCCAGTAGTATACTGGGAGGGAGCTCCTACAATGAGCAGTTCTTC.

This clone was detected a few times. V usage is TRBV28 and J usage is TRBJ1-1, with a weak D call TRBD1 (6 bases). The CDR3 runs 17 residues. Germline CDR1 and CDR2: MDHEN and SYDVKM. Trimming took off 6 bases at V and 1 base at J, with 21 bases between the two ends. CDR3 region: CASREWTDGQANTEAFF. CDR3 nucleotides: TGTGCCAGCAGAGAATGGACAGATGGTCAGGCGAACACTGAAGCTTTCTTT.

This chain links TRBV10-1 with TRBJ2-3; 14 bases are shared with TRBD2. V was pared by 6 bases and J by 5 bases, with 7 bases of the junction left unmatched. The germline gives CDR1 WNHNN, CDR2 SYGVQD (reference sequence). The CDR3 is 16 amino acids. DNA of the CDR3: TGCGCCAGCAGACCCGGGACTAGCGGGAGCGGAGATACGCAGTATTTT. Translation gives CASRPGTSGSGDTQYF.

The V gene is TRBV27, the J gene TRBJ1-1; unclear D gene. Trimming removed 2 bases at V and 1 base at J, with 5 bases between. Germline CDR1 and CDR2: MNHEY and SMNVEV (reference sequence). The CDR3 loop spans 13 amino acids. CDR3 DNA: TGTGCCAGCAGTTTAGGGCGGAACACTGAAGCTTTCTTT. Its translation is CASSLGRNTEAFF.